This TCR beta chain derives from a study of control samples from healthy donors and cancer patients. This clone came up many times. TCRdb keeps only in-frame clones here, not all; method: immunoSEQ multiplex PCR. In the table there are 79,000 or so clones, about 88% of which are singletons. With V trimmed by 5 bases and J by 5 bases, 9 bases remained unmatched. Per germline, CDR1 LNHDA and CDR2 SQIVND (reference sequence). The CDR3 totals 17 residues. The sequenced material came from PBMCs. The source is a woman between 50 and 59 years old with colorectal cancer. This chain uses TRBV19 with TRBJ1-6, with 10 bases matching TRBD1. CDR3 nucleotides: TGTGCCAGTAGTCCCTTAGGGACAGGGGTTGATAATTCACCCCTCCACTTT. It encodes CASSPLGTGVDNSPLHF.